This entry lists 6 T cell receptor beta chains sequenced from one sample in a study of PD-1 blockade in classical Hodgkin lymphoma. Sequenced by immunoSEQ multiplex PCR; TCRdb stores in-frame clones only, minus some. The table has more than 14,000 clones, roughly 66% seen once. All patients relapsed after autologous stem cell transplantation, and brentuximab vedotin exposure varied. The sequencing here drew on peripheral blood mononuclear cells (PBMCs), taken at baseline. The receptor source for this set is a human donor with classical Hodgkin lymphoma.

V usage is TRBV2 and J usage is TRBJ2-2; D perhaps matches TRBD2 (6 bases). V lost 4 bases and J lost 5, with 11 bases in between. Germline V gives CDR1 SNHLY, CDR2 FYNNEI. The CDR3 is 14 amino acids. The CDR3, as DNA: TGTGCCAGCAGTGTAGTGGGAGGAACCGGGGAGCTGTTTTTT. Translated, it gives CASSVVGGTGELFF.

In this sample, this clone turned up a few times. The chain carries TRBV14 and TRBJ1-6; D is unclear. V gave up 6 bases and J gave up 10 bases, with 13 bases separating them. This CDR3 comprises 13 residues. The V gene's germline CDR1 is SGHDN and CDR2 FVKESK. CDR3 sequence: CASSPTEGSPLHF. The CDR3 DNA follows: TGTGCCAGCAGTCCCACTGAGGGCTCACCCCTCCACTTT. Together with reference TRBV14 and TRBJ1-6, the CDR3 gives the full variable domain: EAGVTQFPSHSVIEKGQTVTLRCDPISGHDNLYWYRRVMGKEIKFLLHFVKESKQDESGMPNNRFLAERTGGTYSTLKVQPAELEDSGVYFCASSPTEGSPLHFGNGTRLTVT.

This clone is categorized as medium-sized. The chain is built from TRBV28 and TRBJ2-7, with D perhaps matching TRBD2 (6 bases). With 2 bases removed from V and 1 base from J, the gap between germline ends came to 9 bases. Germline V lookup: CDR1 MDHEN, CDR2 SYDVKM. The CDR3 contains 14 residues. Written as DNA, the CDR3 is TGTGCCAGCAGTTTAAGGGCGGGATCCTACGAGCAGTACTTC. Protein product: CASSLRAGSYEQYF.

This chain links TRBV29-1 with TRBJ2-7, with D maybe TRBD1 (5 bases). This CDR3 is built from 15 residues. The germline V gene encodes CDR1 SQVTM and CDR2 ANQGSEA. V gave up 7 bases and J gave up 0 bases, with 19 bases separating them. CDR3 bases: TGCAGCGCCGTAGGGGCCGAACTAAGCTCCTACGAGCAGTACTTC. Protein sequence: CSAVGAELSSYEQYF.

The chain uses TRBV14 and TRBJ2-1, with D tentatively TRBD2 (6 bases). The CDR3 runs to 13 residues. Germline-derived CDR1 and CDR2 are SGHDN and FVKESK. V was shortened by 4 bases and J by 9 bases, with 13 bases between the two germline ends. In DNA, the CDR3 is TGTGCCAGCAGCCTAAGTCTGGGGGGTGAGCAGTTCTTC. Its translation is CASSLSLGGEQFF.

The chain combines TRBV9 with TRBJ1-5; TRBD1 matches 7 bases. CDR3 length equals 15 residues. From germline, CDR1 is SGDLS and CDR2 YYNGEE. J gave up 3 bases and V 3 bases, and 6 bases lay outside the gene matches. As DNA, the CDR3 is TGTGCCAGCAGCGCCGGGACAGCTCCCAATCAGCCCCAGCATTTT. Translation gives CASSAGTAPNQPQHF.